These 8 T cell receptor beta chains originate from one sample sequenced in a study of shared clonotypes between healthy human individuals. TCRdb's copy holds only in-frame clones and misses some; the assay was immunoSEQ multiplex PCR. The sample records some 700,000 clones, about nine tenths being singletons. Specimen: memory CD8+ T cells from PBMCs. Documented subset: CD45RO+ cells pooled with CCR7-negative TemRA cells. The receptors here all came from a man aged 18 to 35 in good health. Some clones in this sample may be carry-over from other donors' samples.

V usage is TRBV15 and J usage is TRBJ1-5; D gene ambiguous. The CDR3 totals 13 residues. With 5 bases removed from V and 5 bases from J, the gap between germline ends came to 10 bases. Germline V CDR1 and CDR2: LNHNV, YYDKDF (reference sequence). CDR3 DNA: TGTGCCACCAGCCCTGGGAGTTATCAGCCCCAGCATTTT. This gives the protein CATSPGSYQPQHF.

The CDR3 sequence is CASSSRRGVEETQYF. The DNA of the CDR3 is TGTGCCAGCAGCTCTCGGAGGGGCGTTGAAGAGACCCAGTACTTC. The V and J genes are TRBV7-9 and TRBJ2-5; the D gene is possibly TRBD2 (6 bases). The CDR3 sequence is 15 residues long. Trimming stripped 4 bases from V and 3 bases from J, with 15 bases between. Germline CDR1 SEHNR, CDR2 FQNEAQ (reference sequence).

V usage is TRBV11-2 and J usage is TRBJ1-1; D is ambiguous. V lost 5 bases, J lost 4 bases, and 11 bases lay in between. The CDR3 covers 13 residues. Germline values: CDR1 SGHAT, CDR2 FQNNGV. This chain's CDR3 is CASSPRMGTEAFF. As DNA, the CDR3 is TGTGCCAGCAGCCCACGAATGGGCACTGAAGCTTTCTTT. Together with reference TRBV11-2 and TRBJ1-1, the CDR3 gives the full variable domain: EAGVAQSPRYKIIEKRQSVAFWCNPISGHATLYWYQQILGQGPKLLIQFQNNGVVDDSQLPKDRFSAERLKGVDSTLKIQPAKLEDSAVYLCASSPRMGTEAFFGQGTRLTVV.

In its sample, this clone was seen once. The chain combines TRBV9 with TRBJ2-2, with 9 bases aligning to TRBD1. The CDR3 is 15 amino acids. The V segment lost 3 bases and the J segment 4 bases; nucleotides outside the gene matches: 4. From germline, CDR1 is SGDLS and CDR2 YYNGEE. CDR3 nucleotide sequence: TGTGCCAGCAGCGGCCCACAGGGGGCCACCGGGGAGCTGTTTTTT. Residues: CASSGPQGATGELFF.

As concerns this clone: This sample includes further DNA sequences coding for the same CDR3. The chain employs TRBV19 and TRBJ1-1; possible D gene TRBD1, 6 bases. Per the germline V gene, CDR1 is LNHDA and CDR2 is SQIVND (reference sequence). Trimming took 6 bases from V and 0 from J, leaving 8 bases between them. The CDR3 consists of 13 residues. The CDR3: CASSQGLNTEAFF. CDR3 nucleotides: TGTGCCAGTAGCCAGGGGTTGAACACTGAAGCTTTCTTT.

The J gene is TRBJ2-3, the V gene TRBV7-8, with 8 bases aligning to TRBD2. The CDR3 totals 14 residues. Germline CDR1 SGHVS, CDR2 FQNEAQ. Trimming cost V 5 bases and J 4 bases; bases outside gene matches: 5. The CDR3 sequence is CASSLSGSADTQYF. The CDR3 nucleotides are TGTGCCAGCAGCCTCAGCGGGAGCGCAGATACGCAGTATTTT.

The V and J genes are TRBV27 and TRBJ2-4, with D perhaps TRBD1 (5 bases). CDR3 length: 15 amino acids. Germline V gene data show CDR1 as MNHEY and CDR2 as SMNVEV (reference sequence). The germline V and J ends were trimmed by 2 bases and 8 bases, with 16 bases remaining between them. DNA of the CDR3: TGTGCCAGCAGTTTAACGGGTCAGGGTGGGGACATTCAGTACTTC. This encodes CASSLTGQGGDIQYF.

The rearrangement uses TRBV5-5 and TRBJ1-5; TRBD1 matches at 10 bases. J lost 9 bases, V lost 2 bases, and 11 bases had no gene match. Germline V lookup: CDR1 SGHKS, CDR2 YYEKEE (reference sequence). The CDR3 spans 16 residues. The CDR3 loop reads CASSFRDRGLESPQHF. The DNA of the CDR3 is TGTGCCAGCAGCTTCCGGGACAGGGGCCTGGAGTCGCCCCAGCATTTT.